This T cell receptor (beta chain) was recovered during a study of T cell changes during pregnancy in multiple sclerosis. In regard to this clone: Other DNA sequences of this sample code for an identical CDR3.

V was clipped by 4 bases and J by 4 bases; unmatched bases: 5. Germline CDR1 SGHNT, CDR2 YYREEE (reference sequence). CDR3 size: 14 residues. Profiling relied on immunoSEQ multiplex PCR, and the TCRdb table lists in-frame clones only, not all of them. Among about 130,000 clones, 90% to 98% were seen once, and the ten largest hold roughly 0.44%. Sequenced here: peripheral blood, sampled after pregnancy. This clonotype originated in a female donor with multiple sclerosis, enrolled in a pregnancy study. The V and J genes are TRBV5-4 and TRBJ2-7, with 10 bases that match TRBD1. CDR3 in amino acids: CASSQGQGRYEQYF. The CDR3 DNA follows: TGTGCCAGCAGCCAGGGACAGGGGAGGTACGAGCAGTACTTC.